The sequence of this T cell receptor (beta chain) was determined in a study of CXCR3-negative and CXCR3-positive naive CD8 T cells. Findings and caveats of the study: CXCR3-negative naive cells had less hydrophobic TRB CDR3s than did CXCR3-positive naive cells. Memory cells differed in TRBV-TRBJ usage, but naive CXCR3-negative and CXCR3-positive cells had similar usage. The study found comparably high diversity in both naive subsets and much lower diversity in memory CD8+ cells. Both naive subsets carried similar amounts of surface CD5, so TCR strength was inferred from TRB CDR3 properties. Cryopreservation partially decreased CXCR3 expression, and most assays used fresh PBMCs.

Through 5' RACE with UMI labels, the TRB cDNA libraries were prepared. Using the 5' RACE reads, TCRdb records one entry per CDR3 protein without DNA. In all, the sample yields 55,000 to 65,000 distinct CDR3 sequences. CDR3 length: 14 residues. Germline-derived CDR1 and CDR2 are SGHTA and FQGTGA. As for this clonotype: Its matching antigen is unknown.

Sequenced input: naive CXCR3+ CD8+ T cells from blood. Subset specified: CD45RO-CCR7+CD27+CD95- naive CD8+ T cells expressing CXCR3 (TNR3+). The sequence derives from a human donor in good health. Some clones in this sample may be carry-over from other donors' samples. The genes are TRBV7-3 and TRBJ1-2; the D gene TCRdb calls, TRBD1, cannot be checked with no DNA. CDR3 loop: CASSSGQGLTSLTF.